This entry describes one TCR beta chain. The data stem from a study of blood T cell repertoires in COVID-19. On the study more broadly: Both acute and convalescent COVID-19 samples were obtained from the United States, Italy and Spain. The cDNA or gDNA used as material had been derived from T cells, B-cell-depleted T cells, or PBMCs.

CDR3 length: 16 amino acids. CDR1 and CDR2 from the germline V gene are SGHRS and YFSETQ. Trimming took 0 bases from V and 2 from J, leaving 14 bases between them. TCRdb's table, derived via immunoSEQ multiplex PCR, lists solely in-frame clones and lacks some. The sample comprises just over 60,000 clones, less than 85% of which are singletons, and roughly 20% rests with the top ten. Source material: peripheral blood. This TCR came from a man in his 60s with acute or convalescent COVID-19. The rearrangement joins TRBV5-1 to TRBJ2-5; TRBD1 is a possible D gene (6 bases). CDR3 region: CASSLDRVALQETQYF. For the CDR3, the DNA is TGCGCCAGCAGCTTGGACAGGGTGGCCCTTCAAGAGACCCAGTACTTC.